This T cell receptor beta chain came from a study of blood T cell repertoires in COVID-19 (dated by TCRdb to between 2020 and 2021). With respect to the entire study: The collaborator samples originated in the United States, Italy and Spain and spanned the acute and convalescent phases of COVID-19. The material from the prospective study consisted of cDNA or gDNA derived from T cells, B-cell-depleted T cells, or PBMCs. Subjects who had been exposed to COVID-19, were actively infected with it, or had recovered from it provided the deeply sampled blood TCRbeta repertoires that made up the dataset. The repertoires were made available in a free public database intended to serve as a resource for research on the immune response to SARS-CoV-2. The samples were drawn from two sources: the first 160 participants of the ongoing ImmuneRACE study, and fewer than 1,500 subjects contributed by 6 global collaborators. The sample metadata nearly always contained a de-identified subject ID, COVID-19 status, age in years and sex. Where HLA class I and class II types were available, the types were taken from metadata supplied by the sample provider, not from assay-based typing.

Paper-wide results and their limitations: Clinical and demographic metadata were provided uncurated, with the amount varying by source and participant.

Remarks on this clone: Its antigen specificity is not known. No much larger clonotype is one base removed from it; base qualities were not supplied.

The immunoSEQ Assay, a bias-controlled multiplex PCR, was used to amplify TCRbeta CDR3 regions from genomic DNA. Per the source publication's procedure: The number of nucleated cells in each sample was estimated from the amplification of reference gene primers within the assay. Sequence reads were collapsed and filtered to measure the absolute abundance of every unique TCRbeta CDR3 rearrangement. For each sample, productive Simpson clonality was calculated by taking the square root of Simpson's diversity index across productive rearrangements. Entries here come from immuneACCESS through TCRdb and include only in-frame sequences with V and J called. Some clones fail to appear in such tables; in the studies checked, an unresolved V gene covers under half of the shortfall, and the cause of the remainder is unknown. V, J and clone size derive from that table, while D and trimming were established from the DNA sequence. This sample lists just over 250,000 clones; 80% to 90% were detected once. 10% of the sample is in the top ten clones.

In the germline V gene, CDR1 corresponds to KGHSH and CDR2 to LQKENI. Its CDR3 holds 14 amino acids, cysteine through phenylalanine. Only the CDR3 region is kept as DNA, spanning 42 bases read in frame from base 1. V sheds 2 bases and J sheds 4 bases, leaving 8 bases between their ends. At one collaborating source in Seattle, patients were enrolled during active infection and were followed longitudinally through the course of disease. The collaborating institutions used their own protocols to collect whole blood in K2EDTA tubes. For TCRbeta analysis, collaborator samples were shipped as frozen whole blood, as isolated PBMCs, or as DNA extracted from either sample type.

This TCR came from a woman in her 70s with COVID-19, enrolled during active disease. The specimen was peripheral blood. The rearranged chain carries TRBV18 and TRBJ2-2; TRBD2 is a weak D gene call, 5 bases matching. Here the CDR3 is given as CASSPGSGTGELFF. The bases are TGTGCCAGCTCACCAGGGAGCGGCACCGGGGAGCTGTTTTTT.